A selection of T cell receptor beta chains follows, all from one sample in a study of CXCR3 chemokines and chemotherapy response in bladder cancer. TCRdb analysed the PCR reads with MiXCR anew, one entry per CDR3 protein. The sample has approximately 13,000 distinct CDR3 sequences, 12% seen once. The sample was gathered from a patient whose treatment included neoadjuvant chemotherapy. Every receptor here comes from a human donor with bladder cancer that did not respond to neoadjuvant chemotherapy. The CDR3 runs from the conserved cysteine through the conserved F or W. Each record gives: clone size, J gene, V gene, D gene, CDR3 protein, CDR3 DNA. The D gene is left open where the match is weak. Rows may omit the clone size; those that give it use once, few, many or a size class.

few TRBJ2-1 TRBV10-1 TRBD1 CASSSRDSNNEQFF TGCGCCAGTTCATCCCGGGACAGCAACAATGAGCAGTTCTTC
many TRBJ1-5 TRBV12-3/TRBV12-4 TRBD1 CASSSSGGGQPQHF TGTGCCAGCAGTTCTTCAGGGGGCGGTCAGCCCCAGCATTTT
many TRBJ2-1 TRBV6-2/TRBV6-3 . CASRWQGKQFF TGTGCCAGCAGATGGCAGGGAAAGCAGTTCTTC
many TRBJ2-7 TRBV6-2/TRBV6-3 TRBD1 CASSYRGQVVYEQYF TGTGCCAGCAGTTACAGGGGACAGGTAGTCTACGAGCAGTACTTC
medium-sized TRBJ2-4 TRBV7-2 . CASSLVPSGSVQYF TGTGCCAGCAGCTTAGTCCCCTCCGGGAGCGTTCAGTACTTC
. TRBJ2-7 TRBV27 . CAIRPHRGGLSEQYF TGTGCCATCCGACCCCACAGGGGAGGATTAAGCGAGCAGTACTTC
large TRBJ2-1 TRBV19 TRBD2 CASSMTSGSYNEQFF TGTGCCAGTAGTATGACTAGCGGGAGTTACAATGAGCAGTTCTTC
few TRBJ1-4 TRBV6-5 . CASSYSSPVVGEKLFF TGTGCCAGCAGTTACTCGAGTCCGGTAGTAGGGGAAAAACTGTTTTTT
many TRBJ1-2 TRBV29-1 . CSVDVGGLSGYTF TGCAGCGTTGATGTCGGGGGCTTAAGTGGCTACACCTTC
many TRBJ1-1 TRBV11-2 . CASSKLRNTEAFF TGTGCCAGCAGCAAACTGAGGAACACTGAAGCTTTCTTT
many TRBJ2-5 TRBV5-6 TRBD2 CASSLTLAGGWGQETQYF TGTGCCAGCAGCTTGACACTAGCGGGAGGTTGGGGCCAAGAGACCCAGTACTTC
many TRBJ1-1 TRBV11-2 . CASSLDQMTGTFF TGTGCCAGCAGCTTAGATCAAATGACAGGAACTTTCTTT
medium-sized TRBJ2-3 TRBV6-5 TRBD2 CASRRAGAGDTQYF TGTGCCAGCCGCCGGGCGGGAGCAGGAGATACGCAGTATTTT
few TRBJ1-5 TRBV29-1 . CSAGEGGLQPQHF TGCAGCGCCGGCGAAGGCGGTCTCCAGCCCCAGCATTTT
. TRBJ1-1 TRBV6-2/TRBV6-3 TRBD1 CASSYSGTGNTEAFF TGTGCCAGCAGTTACTCAGGGACAGGGAACACTGAAGCTTTCTTT
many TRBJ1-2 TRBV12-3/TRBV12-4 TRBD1 CASSQNRGGYTF TGTGCCAGCAGTCAGAACAGGGGAGGCTACACCTTC
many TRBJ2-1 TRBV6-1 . CASTPRPGKGVEQFF TGTGCCAGCACACCCCGTCCGGGGAAGGGGGTTGAGCAGTTCTTC
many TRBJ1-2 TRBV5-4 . CASTLGGRDYGYTF TGTGCCAGCACCTTGGGCGGCAGGGACTATGGCTACACCTTC
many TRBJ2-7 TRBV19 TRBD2 CASGEGSYEQYF TGTGCCAGTGGGGAGGGGTCCTACGAGCAGTACTTC
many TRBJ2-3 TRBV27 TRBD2 CASKKISGRETDTQYF TGTGCCAGCAAAAAAATAAGCGGGAGAGAGACAGATACGCAGTATTTT
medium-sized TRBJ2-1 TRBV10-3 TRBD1 CAMRQGSYNEQFF TGTGCCATGAGACAGGGGAGTTACAATGAGCAGTTCTTC
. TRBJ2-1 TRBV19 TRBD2 CASSIVSSGSYNEQFF TGTGCCAGTAGTATAGTTTCTAGCGGGTCCTACAATGAGCAGTTCTTC
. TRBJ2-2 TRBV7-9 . CASSPTENTGELFF TGTGCCAGCAGTCCGACAGAAAACACCGGGGAGCTGTTTTTT
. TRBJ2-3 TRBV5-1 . CASSLGNGGTDTQYF TGCGCCAGCAGCTTGGGGAACGGGGGAACAGATACGCAGTATTTT